These 14 T cell receptor beta chains originate from one sample sequenced in a study of T-cell memory formation after mild COVID-19 listed by TCRdb under 2021. The library was prepared using 5' RACE. The listed sequencing device is Illumina NovaSeq 6000. The raw public data were reprocessed by TCRdb itself: fastp quality trimming at Q25, MiXCR clonotype calling, in-frame beta chains only. Entries are consolidated by CDR3 protein sequence, retaining the most common genes and DNA. The sample has around 320,000 distinct CDR3 sequences on record, under 30% of them singletons. Roughly 12% of the sample belongs to the ten largest clones. The sample consisted of PBMCs or a T cell subset sorted from them (not recorded which). These receptors were taken from an adult woman who had mild COVID-19 (a few samples of this study predate the infection). The sample titles of this study are shuffled in the database, so cell type and time point are left out; the donor was told from shared clones.

A few counts support this clonotype. The chain uses TRBV24-1 and TRBJ1-1; D perhaps matches TRBD1 (5 bases). This CDR3 has 13 residues. From germline, CDR1 is KGHDR and CDR2 SFDVKD. V was shortened by 5 bases and J by 5 bases, with 11 bases between the two germline ends. CDR3 in DNA: TGTGCCACCAGTGGAGGAAGGGGAACTGAAGCTTTCTTT. Translated: CATSGGRGTEAFF.

The V and J genes are TRBV29-1 and TRBJ1-1; TRBD1 is a possible D gene (5 bases). CDR1 is SQVTM and CDR2 is ANQGSEA in the germline V gene. Trimming cost V 6 bases and J 1 base, with 15 bases left between them. The CDR3 length is 14 residues. The CDR3 region has the DNA TGCAGCGTCCCCCGTTGGGGGGGGAACACTGAAGCTTTCTTT. Residues: CSVPRWGGNTEAFF.

The rearrangement links TRBV29-1 to TRBJ2-1; TRBD2 matches at 11 bases. Trimming cost V 5 bases and J 6 bases; bases outside gene matches: 9. The length of the CDR3 is 15 residues. From germline, CDR1 is SQVTM and CDR2 ANQGSEA. DNA for the CDR3: TGCAGCGTTAGGCCCGGGACTAGCGGTAGCAATGAGCAGTTCTTC. This sequence encodes CSVRPGTSGSNEQFF.

This clonotype turned up a few times. The genes are TRBV7-6 and TRBJ2-2; D assignment may be TRBD1 or TRBD2 (6 bases each). Germline CDR1 SGHVS, CDR2 FNYEAQ. Trimming shortened V by 7 bases and J by 4 bases, and 16 bases separated the two germline ends. This CDR3 has 15 residues. DNA for the CDR3: TGTGCCAGCACCAGCCTCGAGGGGGGCACCGGGGAGCTGTTTTTT. Translating gives CASTSLEGGTGELFF.

V usage is TRBV5-1 and J usage is TRBJ1-3; possible D gene TRBD1, 6 bases. The ends were cut back, 4 bases at V and 0 bases at J, with 8 bases in the middle. This CDR3 is built from 14 residues. Per the germline V gene, CDR1 is SGHRS and CDR2 is YFSETQ. In nucleotides, the CDR3 is TGCGCCAGCAGCGCAGGGGACTCTGGAAACACCATATATTTT. This sequence encodes CASSAGDSGNTIYF. The full variable domain, with the rest looked up from reference TRBV5-1 and TRBJ1-3, is KAGVTQTPRYLIKTRGQQVTLSCSPISGHRSVSWYQQTPGQGLQFLFEYFSETQRNKGNFPGRFSGRQFSNSRSEMNVSTLELGDSALYLCASSAGDSGNTIYFGEGSWLTVV.

This sequence joins TRBV2 and TRBJ2-7, with a tentative D call TRBD2 (5 bases). CDR1 is SNHLY and CDR2 is FYNNEI in the germline V gene. The CDR3 runs 15 residues. Trimming took off 3 bases at V and 1 base at J, with 13 bases between the two ends. The CDR3 sequence: CASSENLGLSYEQYF. DNA for the CDR3: TGTGCCAGCAGTGAGAACTTAGGACTTTCCTACGAGCAGTACTTC.

This clonotype has more than one count but fewer than ten. The chain is built from TRBV20-1 and TRBJ2-2; 11 nucleotides line up with TRBD2. Germline V gene data show CDR1 as DFQATT and CDR2 as SNEGSKA (reference sequence). The J segment lost 6 bases and the V segment lost 0 bases, leaving 6 bases of the junction unmatched. The CDR3 is 16 residues long. CDR3 coding DNA: TGCAGTGCTAGAGATTCGACTAGCGGGGATTCCGGGGAGCTGTTTTTT. It encodes CSARDSTSGDSGELFF.

V gene TRBV7-6 combines with J gene TRBJ2-3, with 10 bases identical to TRBD2. CDR1 is SGHVS and CDR2 is FNYEAQ in the germline V gene. This CDR3 is built from 16 residues. V shed 0 bases, J shed 1 base, and the junction held 1 base outside the gene matches. The CDR3 protein is CASSLALAGGTDTQYF. In DNA form, the CDR3 reads TGTGCCAGCAGCTTAGCGCTAGCGGGGGGCACAGATACGCAGTATTTT.

This chain's CDR3 is CASNVVAGANEQFF. The CDR3 coding sequence is TGTGCCAGCAATGTAGTAGCGGGGGCCAATGAGCAGTTCTTC. The chain recombines TRBV14 with TRBJ2-1; 9 bases agree with TRBD2. The germline gives CDR1 SGHDN, CDR2 FVKESK. V was clipped by 7 bases and J by 6 bases; unmatched bases: 7. The CDR3 has 14 residues.

The chain employs TRBV9 and TRBJ1-6; no clear D gene. This CDR3 has 14 amino acids. V lost 3 bases to trimming and J lost 7 bases, with 11 bases between them. From germline, CDR1 is SGDLS and CDR2 YYNGEE. The CDR3 region is CASSGTGDNSPLHF. CDR3 DNA: TGTGCCAGCAGCGGTACGGGAGACAATTCACCCCTCCACTTT.

The chain couples TRBV5-1 to TRBJ2-7, with 7 positions matching TRBD1. This CDR3 has 13 amino acids. Germline-derived CDR1 and CDR2 are SGHRS and YFSETQ. After removal of 1 base from V and 7 bases from J, the junction contained 5 bases not matched to a gene. The CDR3 is CASSLFRGQEQYF. Written as DNA, the CDR3 is TGCGCCAGCAGCTTGTTTAGGGGGCAGGAGCAGTACTTC.

This clonotype showed up just a few times. This chain uses TRBV5-1 with TRBJ1-6; TRBD1 aligns across 7 bases. The trim removed 0 bases at V and 7 bases at J, leaving 7 bases unmatched. CDR3 length: 16 residues. CDR1 and CDR2 (germline): SGHRS, YFSETQ. Written as DNA, the CDR3 is TGCGCCAGCAGCTTGGTTGGCCGACAGGGAAATTCACCCCTCCACTTT. Protein sequence: CASSLVGRQGNSPLHF. The variable domain in full, with the rest retrieved from reference TRBV5-1 and TRBJ1-6, is KAGVTQTPRYLIKTRGQQVTLSCSPISGHRSVSWYQQTPGQGLQFLFEYFSETQRNKGNFPGRFSGRQFSNSRSEMNVSTLELGDSALYLCASSLVGRQGNSPLHFGNGTRLTVT.

CDR3 loop: CASSQGTGSGYGYTF. The CDR3 coding sequence is TGCGCCAGCAGCCAAGGTACGGGTTCGGGCTATGGCTACACCTTC. The chain employs TRBV4-3 and TRBJ1-2, with no clear D. V lost 1 base, J lost 4 bases, and 13 bases lay in between. This CDR3 spans 15 amino acids. Germline CDR1 reads LGHNA; CDR2 reads YSLEER.

The gene calls are TRBV28 and TRBJ2-3; 7 bases match TRBD2. CDR1 is MDHEN and CDR2 is SYDVKM in the germline V gene. The CDR3 has 15 residues. Trimming removed 6 bases from V and 1 base from J; junction bases left unmatched: 7. The CDR3 loop reads CASSPAGERTDTQYF. CDR3 nucleotides: TGTGCCAGCAGCCCGGCGGGGGAGCGCACAGATACGCAGTATTTT.